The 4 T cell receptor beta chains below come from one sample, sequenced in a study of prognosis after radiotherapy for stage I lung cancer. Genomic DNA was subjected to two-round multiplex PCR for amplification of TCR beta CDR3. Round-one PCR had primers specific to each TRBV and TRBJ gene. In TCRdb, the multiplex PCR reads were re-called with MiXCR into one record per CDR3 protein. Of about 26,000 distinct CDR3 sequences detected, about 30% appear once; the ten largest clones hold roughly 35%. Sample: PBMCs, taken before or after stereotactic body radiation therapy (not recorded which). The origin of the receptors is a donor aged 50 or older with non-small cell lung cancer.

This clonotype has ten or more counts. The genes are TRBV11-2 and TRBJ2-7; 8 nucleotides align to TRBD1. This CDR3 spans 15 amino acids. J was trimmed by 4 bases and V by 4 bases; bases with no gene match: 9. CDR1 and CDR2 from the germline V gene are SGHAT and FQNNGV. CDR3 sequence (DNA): TGTGCCAGCAGCTCTCGGGGGACAGGAGAGTACGAGCAGTACTTC. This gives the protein CASSSRGTGEYEQYF.

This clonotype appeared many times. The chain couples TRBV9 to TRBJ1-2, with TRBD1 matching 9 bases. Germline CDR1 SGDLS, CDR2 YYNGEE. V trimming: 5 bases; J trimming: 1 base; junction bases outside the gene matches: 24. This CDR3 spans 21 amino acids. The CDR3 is CASSQSAVQGALGRGNYGYTF. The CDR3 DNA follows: TGTGCCAGCAGTCAGTCGGCAGTACAGGGGGCGCTGGGTCGGGGTAACTATGGCTACACCTTC.

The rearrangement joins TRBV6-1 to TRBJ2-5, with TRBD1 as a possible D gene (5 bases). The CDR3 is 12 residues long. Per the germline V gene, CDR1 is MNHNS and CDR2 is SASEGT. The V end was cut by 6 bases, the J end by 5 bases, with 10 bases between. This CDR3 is CASSRVGETQYF. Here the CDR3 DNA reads TGTGCCAGCAGCAGGGTCGGGGAGACCCAGTACTTC.

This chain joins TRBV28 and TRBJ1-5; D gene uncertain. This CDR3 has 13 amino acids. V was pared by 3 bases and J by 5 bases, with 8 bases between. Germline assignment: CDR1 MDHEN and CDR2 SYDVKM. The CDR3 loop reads CASSFGRYQPQHF. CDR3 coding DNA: TGTGCCAGCAGTTTTGGGCGGTATCAGCCCCAGCATTTT.